This is a list of T cell receptor beta chains from one sample in a study of siplizumab effects on memory and regulatory T cells. Sequenced by immunoSEQ multiplex PCR; TCRdb stores in-frame clones only, minus some. Found here are 65,000 to 70,000 clones, about 90% of them singletons; the top ten hold around 1.6%. Source material: Tregs sorted from blood. The receptor source for this set is a human donor in good health. The conserved cysteine and the conserved F or W are not part of the CDR3 here.

cdr3_aa: AISVEGNEQY; v_call: TRBV10-3
cdr3_aa: ASSKGQLVTEAF; v_call: TRBV7-8
cdr3_aa: ASTTGISGNTIY; v_call: TRBV4-1
cdr3_aa: ASSEGQGTNTGELF; v_call: TRBV9
cdr3_aa: ASGTLGGIQY; v_call: TRBV7-2
cdr3_aa: ASMIWQGVEGYT; v_call: TRBV5-4
cdr3_aa: ASSPLTVGHEQY; v_call: TRBV7-9
cdr3_aa: ATKGFTNYEQY; v_call: TRBV28
cdr3_aa: ASSLKTGSSRTYGYT; v_call: TRBV28
cdr3_aa: ASSFARNEQF; v_call: TRBV7-9
cdr3_aa: ASSYSRTALV; v_call: TRBV6-5
cdr3_aa: ASSLAPGRSGYEQY; v_call: TRBV5-5
cdr3_aa: SGVGSVSSYNEQF; v_call: TRBV29-1
cdr3_aa: ASPGQGRTEAF; v_call: TRBV27
cdr3_aa: SVEVRTGGYGQF; v_call: TRBV29-1
cdr3_aa: ASSVAGDSYSYEQY; v_call: TRBV11-2
cdr3_aa: AWSVSGAISNQPQH; v_call: TRBV30
cdr3_aa: ASSLGRLNQPQH; v_call: TRBV5-6
cdr3_aa: ASSLDASAWGATEAF; v_call: TRBV5-1
cdr3_aa: ASSIPGMTQH; v_call: TRBV19
cdr3_aa: ASSVGQNYEQY; v_call: TRBV5-1
cdr3_aa: GSSPVQQNSNQPQH; v_call: TRBV18
cdr3_aa: ASSRDRGVGELF; v_call: TRBV11-3